These 19 T cell receptor beta chains share one sample of origin, sequenced in a study of blood T cell repertoires in COVID-19. TCRdb's table, derived via immunoSEQ multiplex PCR, lists solely in-frame clones and lacks some. The sample lists under 300,000 clones, 86% occurring once. Input material: peripheral blood. These TCRs come from a man older than 75 with acute or convalescent COVID-19.

The CDR3 loop reads CASSRTTGEQYF. Written as DNA, the CDR3 is TGTGCCAGCAGTCGGACCACGGGGGAGCAGTACTTC. The chain couples TRBV12-3 or TRBV12-4 to TRBJ2-7; D perhaps matches TRBD2 (5 bases). The CDR3 sequence is 12 residues long. V was clipped by 5 bases and J by 7 bases, with 12 bases between them.

The CDR3: CAARAGTGDTGELFF. The CDR3 bases are TGTGCCGCCCGTGCTGGGACAGGGGACACCGGGGAGCTGTTTTTT. The chain couples TRBV10-3 to TRBJ2-2, with 10 bases fitting TRBD1. V shed 11 bases, J shed 3 bases, and the junction held 9 bases outside the gene matches. From germline, CDR1 is ENHRY and CDR2 SYGVKD. The CDR3 is 15 amino acids.

V usage is TRBV9 and J usage is TRBJ2-7, with 8 bases fitting TRBD1. V lost 4 bases and J lost 7; bases outside the gene matches: 7. There are 13 residues in the CDR3. In germline, CDR1 is SGDLS, CDR2 YYNGEE. Here the CDR3 DNA reads TGTGCCAGCAGCCCCAGTACAGGGGGGGAGCAGTACTTC. Its translation: CASSPSTGGEQYF.

The chain links TRBV11-2 to TRBJ1-2; 10 bases are a match to TRBD1. Germline assignment: CDR1 SGHAT and CDR2 FQNNGV. CDR3 length equals 15 residues. V lost 1 base and J lost 3; bases outside the gene matches: 2. DNA of the CDR3: TGTGCCAGCAGCTTAGGAGGGACAGGGGACTATGGCTACACCTTC. Its protein is CASSLGGTGDYGYTF. Together with reference TRBV11-2 and TRBJ1-2, the CDR3 gives the full variable domain: EAGVAQSPRYKIIEKRQSVAFWCNPISGHATLYWYQQILGQGPKLLIQFQNNGVVDDSQLPKDRFSAERLKGVDSTLKIQPAKLEDSAVYLCASSLGGTGDYGYTFGSGTRLTVV.

The rearrangement joins TRBV6-5 to TRBJ2-1; D is uncertain. The CDR3 consists of 15 residues. Germline V gene data show CDR1 as MNHEY and CDR2 as SVGAGI. The V end lost 2 bases, the J end lost 3 bases, and 11 bases lay between the germline ends. The CDR3 DNA follows: TGTGCCAGCAGTTACACACAGTCCTTCTACAATGAGCAGTTCTTC. Translation gives CASSYTQSFYNEQFF.

This chain joins TRBV13 and TRBJ1-5; no reliable D call. V lost 3 bases and J lost 4, with 10 bases in between. Per the germline V gene, CDR1 is PRHDT and CDR2 is FYEKMQ (reference sequence). This CDR3 has 14 amino acids. The CDR3 reads CASSFGPGNQPQHF. The CDR3 coding sequence is TGTGCCAGCAGCTTCGGTCCAGGAAATCAGCCCCAGCATTTT.

The chain has TRBV4-1 and TRBJ1-6, with unresolved D. From germline, CDR1 is MGHRA and CDR2 YSYEKL. V was cut by 4 bases and J by 10 bases, with 20 bases left in between. The CDR3 runs to 16 residues. CDR3 sequence (DNA): TGCGCCAGCAGCCCGACAAACCAGAATATAGGATCACCCCTCCACTTT. Its translation: CASSPTNQNIGSPLHF.

The chain joins TRBV7-2 to TRBJ1-1; 8 nucleotides align to TRBD1. From germline, CDR1 is SGHTA and CDR2 FQGNSA. The CDR3 spans 14 residues. With V trimmed by 4 bases and J by 0 bases, 1 base remained unmatched. The CDR3 DNA sequence: TGTGCCAGCAGCTGGGGACAGGTGAACACTGAAGCTTTCTTT. Protein product: CASSWGQVNTEAFF.

The chain links TRBV6-5 to TRBJ2-1; no definite D call. The CDR3 contains 15 residues. Germline CDR1 MNHEY, CDR2 SVGAGI. V was trimmed by 0 bases and J by 6 bases, leaving 12 bases between them. The CDR3 region has the DNA TGTGCCAGCAGTTACTCGGAGACTCCTCCCAATGAGCAGTTCTTC. Amino acid sequence: CASSYSETPPNEQFF.

For this clone: The germline gene is not matched at one end of the junction; a read error may be the cause. The CDR3 sequence is CASSLAGTGNAGELFF. As DNA, the CDR3 is TGCGCCAGCAGCTTGGCCGGGACAGGGAACGCCGGGGAGCTGTTTTTT. This chain joins TRBV5-1 and TRBJ2-2; 9 positions agree with TRBD1. From germline, CDR1 is SGHRS and CDR2 YFSETQ. The CDR3 consists of 16 residues.

The chain is built from TRBV5-1 and TRBJ2-3; 10 bases align to TRBD1. V dropped 2 bases and J dropped 1; count of bases not matched to a gene: 7. This CDR3 has 17 amino acids. Germline V lookup: CDR1 SGHRS, CDR2 YFSETQ. The DNA of the CDR3 is TGCGCCAGCAGCTTTACCGGGACAGGGGACGGCACAGATACGCAGTATTTT. Protein product: CASSFTGTGDGTDTQYF.

This clone came up once. CDR3 region: CASSSTGGGELFF. The DNA for the CDR3 is TGTGCCAGCAGCTCAACAGGGGGCGGGGAGCTGTTTTTT. The genes are TRBV7-2 and TRBJ2-2; 8 nucleotides align to TRBD1. The CDR3 length is 13 residues. V trimming: 4 bases; J trimming: 7 bases; junction bases outside the gene matches: 2. Germline V CDR1 and CDR2: SGHTA, FQGNSA.

The chain employs TRBV27 and TRBJ1-4; TRBD1 agrees at 8 bases. This CDR3 contains 16 residues. Trimming cost V 4 bases and J 5 bases; bases outside gene matches: 9. Germline loops: CDR1 MNHEY, CDR2 SMNVEV (reference sequence). The CDR3 region is CASSSRYRGENEKLFF. The CDR3 DNA is TGTGCCAGCAGTTCCCGTTACAGGGGGGAAAATGAAAAACTGTTTTTT.

This rearrangement joins TRBV2 to TRBJ1-2, with D unclear. The CDR3 covers 14 residues. V lost 3 bases and J lost 7, with 15 bases in between. The germline CDR1 and CDR2 sequences are SNHLY and FYNNEI. CDR3 residues: CASSDLPVLGGYTF. The DNA of the CDR3 is TGTGCCAGCAGTGACCTCCCGGTGCTTGGTGGCTACACCTTC.

The V call is TRBV6-4, the J call TRBJ1-2; no clear D gene. The CDR3 totals 12 residues. Germline V lookup: CDR1 MRHNA, CDR2 SNTAGT. The V end lost 2 bases, the J end lost 4 bases, and 5 bases lay between the germline ends. The CDR3 sequence: CASSDGGYGYTF. DNA of the CDR3: TGTGCCAGCAGTGACGGAGGCTATGGCTACACCTTC.

This chain connects TRBV5-4 to TRBJ1-2; no clear D gene. Looked up from germline, CDR1 is SGHNT and CDR2 is YYREEE (reference sequence). The CDR3 runs 12 residues. Trimming left V 1 base short and J 5 bases short, with 6 bases between. The CDR3 DNA is TGTGCCAGCAGCTTGAATAAATATGGCTACACCTTC. Its protein product is CASSLNKYGYTF.

This sequence joins TRBV29-1 and TRBJ1-1; 7 nucleotides agree with TRBD1. V gave up 5 bases and J gave up 1 base; unmatched junction bases: 4. The CDR3 runs to 13 residues. Germline assignment: CDR1 SQVTM and CDR2 ANQGSEA. CDR3 residues: CSVKTGTNTEAFF. CDR3 sequence (DNA): TGCAGCGTTAAGACAGGGACGAACACTGAAGCTTTCTTT.

The chain links TRBV6-6 to TRBJ1-2; TRBD1 matches at 7 bases. This CDR3 comprises 18 residues. The germline V gene has CDR1 MNHNY and CDR2 SVGAGI (reference sequence). V trimming: 5 bases; J trimming: 4 bases; junction bases outside the gene matches: 19. The chain's CDR3 is CASSPYTDRAAHRYGYTF. The CDR3 DNA sequence: TGTGCCAGCAGTCCCTATACCGACAGGGCTGCTCATCGCTATGGCTACACCTTC.

This clone was observed a single time. The chain carries TRBV5-1 and TRBJ2-7; 9 bases line up with TRBD1. CDR1 is SGHRS and CDR2 is YFSETQ in the germline V gene. The CDR3 runs to 15 residues. Trimming cost V 0 bases and J 7 bases; bases outside gene matches: 8. For the CDR3, the DNA is TGCGCCAGCAGCTTGGGGAGGACAGGGGTTGGGGAGCAGTACTTC. As protein: CASSLGRTGVGEQYF.